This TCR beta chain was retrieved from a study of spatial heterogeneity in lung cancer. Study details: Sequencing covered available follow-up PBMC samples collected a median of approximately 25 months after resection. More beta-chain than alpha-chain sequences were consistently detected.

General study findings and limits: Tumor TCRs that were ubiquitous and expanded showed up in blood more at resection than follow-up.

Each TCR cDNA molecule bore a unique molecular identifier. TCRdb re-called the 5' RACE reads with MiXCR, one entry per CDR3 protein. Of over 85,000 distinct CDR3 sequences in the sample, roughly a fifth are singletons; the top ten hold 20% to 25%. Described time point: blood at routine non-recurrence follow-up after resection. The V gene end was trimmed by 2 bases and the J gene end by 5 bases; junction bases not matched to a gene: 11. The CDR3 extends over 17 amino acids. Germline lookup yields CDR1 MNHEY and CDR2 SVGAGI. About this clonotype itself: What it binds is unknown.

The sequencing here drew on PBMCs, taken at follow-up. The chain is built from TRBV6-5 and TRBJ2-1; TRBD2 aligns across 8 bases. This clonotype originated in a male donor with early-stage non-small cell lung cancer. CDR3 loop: CASSYLPSGPSNNEQFF. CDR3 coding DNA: TGTGCCAGCAGTTACCTTCCTAGCGGGCCTTCGAACAATGAGCAGTTCTTC.